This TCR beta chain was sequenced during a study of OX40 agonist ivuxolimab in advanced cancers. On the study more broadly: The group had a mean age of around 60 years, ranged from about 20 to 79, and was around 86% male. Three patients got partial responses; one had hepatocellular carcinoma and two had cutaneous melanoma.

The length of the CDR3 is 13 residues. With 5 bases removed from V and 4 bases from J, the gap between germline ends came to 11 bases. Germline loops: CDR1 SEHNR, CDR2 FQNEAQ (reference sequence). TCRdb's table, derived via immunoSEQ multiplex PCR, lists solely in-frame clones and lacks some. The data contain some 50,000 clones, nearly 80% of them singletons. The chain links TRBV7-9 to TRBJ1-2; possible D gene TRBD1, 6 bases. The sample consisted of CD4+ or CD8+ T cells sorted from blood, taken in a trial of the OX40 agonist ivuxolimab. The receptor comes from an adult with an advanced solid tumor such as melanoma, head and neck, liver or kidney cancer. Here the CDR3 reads CASSLTGTYGYTF. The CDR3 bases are TGTGCCAGCAGCCTTACAGGGACCTATGGCTACACCTTC. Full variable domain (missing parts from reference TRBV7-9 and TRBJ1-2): DTGVSQNPRHKITKRGQNVTFRCDPISEHNRLYWYRQTLGQGPEFLTYFQNEAQLEKSRLLSDRFSAERPKGSFSTLEIQRTEQGDSAMYLCASSLTGTYGYTFGSGTRLTVV.